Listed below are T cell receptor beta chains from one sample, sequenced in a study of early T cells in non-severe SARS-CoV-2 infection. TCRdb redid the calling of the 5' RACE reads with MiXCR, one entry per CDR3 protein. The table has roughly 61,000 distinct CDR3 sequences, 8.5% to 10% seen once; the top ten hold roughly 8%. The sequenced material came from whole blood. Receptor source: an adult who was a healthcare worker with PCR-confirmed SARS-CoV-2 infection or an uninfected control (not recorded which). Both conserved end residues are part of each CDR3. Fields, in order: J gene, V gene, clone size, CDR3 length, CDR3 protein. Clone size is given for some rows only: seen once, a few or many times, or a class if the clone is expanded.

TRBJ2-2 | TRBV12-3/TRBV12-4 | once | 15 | CASTPMTGDFRELFF
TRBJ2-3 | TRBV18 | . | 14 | CASSWQESSDTQYF
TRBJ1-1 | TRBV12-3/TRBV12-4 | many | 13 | CASSLVENTEAFF
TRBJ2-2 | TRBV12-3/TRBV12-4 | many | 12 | CASSLGDRELFF
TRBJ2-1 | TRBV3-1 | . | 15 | CASSQDGYSYNEQFF
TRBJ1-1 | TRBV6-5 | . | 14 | CASSFRTEGSEAFF
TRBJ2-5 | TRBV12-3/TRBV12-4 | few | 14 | CASSMGGAQETQYF
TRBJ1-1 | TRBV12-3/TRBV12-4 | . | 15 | CASSPEQFLNTEAFF
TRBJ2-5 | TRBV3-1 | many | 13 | CASSPQGRETQYF
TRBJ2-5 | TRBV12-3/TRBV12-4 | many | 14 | CASSLGLGVETQYF
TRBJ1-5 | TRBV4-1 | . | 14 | CASSQDRGNQPQHF
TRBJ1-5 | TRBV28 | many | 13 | CASRGVLNQPQHF
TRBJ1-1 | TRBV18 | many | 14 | CASVRQVSDTEAFF
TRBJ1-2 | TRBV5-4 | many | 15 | CASSSPGQGLYGYTF
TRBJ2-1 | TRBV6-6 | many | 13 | CASSPGPLNEQFF
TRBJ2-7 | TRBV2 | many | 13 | CASRGVRSYEQYF
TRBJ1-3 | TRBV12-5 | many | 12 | CASGLDGNTIYF
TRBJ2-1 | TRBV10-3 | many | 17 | CALSRSSPRDTYNEQFF
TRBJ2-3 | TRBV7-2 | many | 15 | CASRDGGLSTDTQYF
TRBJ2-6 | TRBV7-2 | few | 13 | CASRRGGTNVLTF
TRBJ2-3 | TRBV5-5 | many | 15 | CASSSDGASTDTQYF
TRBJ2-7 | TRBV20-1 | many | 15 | CSAGTSGRASYEQYF
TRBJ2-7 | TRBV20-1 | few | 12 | CSAEGAVYEQYF
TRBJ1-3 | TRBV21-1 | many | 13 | CATTEPSGNTIYF
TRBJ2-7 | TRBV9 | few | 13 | CASSVGQNYEQYF
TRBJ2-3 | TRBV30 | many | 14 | CALQGLAGPDTQYF
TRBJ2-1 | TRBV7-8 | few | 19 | CASSLGLAGQINVYNEQFF
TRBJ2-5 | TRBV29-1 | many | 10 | CSVGEETQYF
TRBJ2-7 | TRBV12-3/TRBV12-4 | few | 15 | CASRRSAGGPHEQYF
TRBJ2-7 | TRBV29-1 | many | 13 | CSVGLAGAIEQYF
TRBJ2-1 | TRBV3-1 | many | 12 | CASSHLGFPQFF
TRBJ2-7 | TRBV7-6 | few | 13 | CASSLDSAGRRYF